What follows are 25 T cell receptor beta chains derived from one specimen sequenced in a study of blood T cell repertoires in COVID-19. Measured with immunoSEQ multiplex PCR; TCRdb has only the in-frame clones, and not every one. The table includes about 200,000 clones, around 80% detected once. The material sequenced was peripheral blood. Receptors were obtained from a human donor in a cohort sampled during active COVID-19.

The rearrangement links TRBV5-1 to TRBJ2-1; 13 nucleotides line up with TRBD2. The CDR3 spans 16 residues. The V gene end was trimmed by 7 bases and the J gene end by 5 bases; junction bases not matched to a gene: 9. The V gene's germline CDR1 is SGHRS and CDR2 YFSETQ. Here the CDR3 DNA reads TGCGCCAGCTACGGACTAGCGGGGGCTCACGACAATGAGCAGTTCTTC. It is translated as CASYGLAGAHDNEQFF.

This clone has just one count. The chain joins TRBV27 to TRBJ1-1; the D gene is possibly TRBD1 (6 bases). Trimming cost V 2 bases and J 4 bases, with 11 bases left between them. Germline V lookup: CDR1 MNHEY, CDR2 SMNVEV (reference sequence). This CDR3 has 14 residues. The CDR3 DNA sequence: TGTGCCAGCAGTTTAGGGAGACAGGTCACTGAAGCTTTCTTT. Encoded protein: CASSLGRQVTEAFF.

The chain uses TRBV4-3 and TRBJ1-5; the D is unclear. V was pared by 0 bases and J by 5 bases, with 17 bases between. Germline V lookup: CDR1 LGHNA, CDR2 YSLEER. This CDR3 region has 17 residues. The CDR3 loop reads CASSQEFPGVGDQPQHF. For the CDR3, the DNA is TGCGCCAGCAGCCAAGAATTCCCGGGAGTCGGGGATCAGCCCCAGCATTTT.

The rearrangement uses TRBV25-1 and TRBJ1-4, with 11 nucleotides matching TRBD1. CDR3 size: 15 residues. CDR1 is MGHDK, CDR2 SYGVNS, per germline. The V gene end was trimmed by 3 bases and the J gene end by 7 bases; junction bases not matched to a gene: 4. Here the CDR3 reads CASSDTGTGGEKLFF. In nucleotides, the CDR3 is TGTGCCAGCAGTGACACCGGGACAGGGGGTGAAAAACTGTTTTTT. Filled out from reference TRBV25-1 and TRBJ1-4, the complete variable domain reads EADIYQTPRYLVIGTGKKITLECSQTMGHDKMYWYQQDPGMELHLIHYSYGVNSTEKGDLSSESTVSRIRTEHFPLTLESARPSHTSQYLCASSDTGTGGEKLFFGSGTQLSVL.

The rearrangement joins TRBV15 to TRBJ2-1; no reliable D call. V was trimmed by 1 base and J by 9 bases, leaving 10 bases between them. Germline CDR1 LNHNV, CDR2 YYDKDF (reference sequence). The CDR3 is 13 amino acids. The CDR3 here is CATSRVSGREQFF. The CDR3 DNA reads as TGTGCCACCAGCAGAGTTAGTGGGCGTGAGCAGTTCTTC.

The chain joins TRBV30 to TRBJ1-1; D possibly corresponds to TRBD1 (5 bases). Germline V CDR1 and CDR2: GTSNPN, SVGIG (reference sequence). The V and J ends lost 0 bases and 1 base respectively, with 9 bases between them. This CDR3 is built from 14 residues. The CDR3 sequence: CAWSVLRGNTEAFF. CDR3 coding DNA: TGTGCCTGGAGTGTACTAAGGGGGAACACTGAAGCTTTCTTT.

This clone was picked up one time. The chain combines TRBV20-1 with TRBJ1-2; the D is unclear. V gave up 3 bases and J gave up 8 bases, with 10 bases separating them. CDR3 length: 11 residues. Germline CDR1 is DFQATT and CDR2 is SNEGSKA (reference sequence). CDR3 protein: CSASSGVGYTF. Written as DNA, the CDR3 is TGCAGTGCTAGTTCCGGGGTCGGCTACACCTTC.

V gene TRBV4-3 combines with J gene TRBJ1-2; TRBD1 agrees at 8 bases. The CDR3 contains 17 residues. Germline loops: CDR1 LGHNA, CDR2 YSLEER. The junction had 10 bases not matched to a gene; V was cut back by 0 bases and J by 4 bases. In DNA form, the CDR3 reads TGCGCCAGCAGCCAAGAGCCGACAGGGGCCCTAGGCTATGGCTACACCTTC. This gives the protein CASSQEPTGALGYGYTF.

The gene calls are TRBV19 and TRBJ2-5; D gene uncertain. The CDR3 has 13 residues. Per germline, CDR1 LNHDA and CDR2 SQIVND (reference sequence). V was cut by 11 bases and J by 4 bases, with 17 bases left in between. This CDR3 is CASNPFIGETQYF. CDR3 coding DNA: TGTGCCTCCAATCCCTTTATCGGAGAGACCCAGTACTTC.

This chain joins TRBV3-1 (or the pseudogene TRBV3-2) and TRBJ2-1; D may be TRBD2 (6 bases). The CDR3 runs to 16 residues. The germline CDR1 and CDR2 sequences are LGHDT and YNNKEL (reference sequence). V lost 4 bases, J lost 8 bases, and 21 bases lay in between. This CDR3 reads CASSPRWRGPGDEQFF. The CDR3 DNA reads as TGTGCCAGCAGCCCACGCTGGCGGGGCCCCGGGGATGAGCAGTTCTTC.

The V and J genes are TRBV5-1 and TRBJ2-2, with 9 bases that match TRBD1. V shed 5 bases, J shed 5 bases, and the junction held 10 bases outside the gene matches. Germline lookup yields CDR1 SGHRS and CDR2 YFSETQ. This CDR3 has 16 residues. CDR3 protein: CASSITGGVETGELFF. Written as DNA, the CDR3 is TGCGCCAGCAGTATAACAGGGGGCGTCGAAACCGGGGAGCTGTTTTTT.

This chain joins TRBV9 and TRBJ2-7, with 7 bases fitting TRBD1. Trimming at V came to 2 bases and at J to 0 bases, leaving 8 bases not matched to a gene. CDR1 and CDR2 from the germline V gene are SGDLS and YYNGEE. CDR3 length: 16 amino acids. The DNA of the CDR3 is TGTGCCAGCAGCGTGTTCGCCGGGACAGACTCCTACGAGCAGTACTTC. Its translation: CASSVFAGTDSYEQYF.

The chain carries TRBV24-1 and TRBJ2-5, with a tentative D call TRBD2 (5 bases). Trimming left V 10 bases short and J 4 bases short, with 15 bases between. CDR1 and CDR2 from the germline V gene are KGHDR and SFDVKD. There are 13 residues in the CDR3. The CDR3 DNA follows: TGTGCCACTTCAACTAGAGGAGGAGAGACCCAGTACTTC. This sequence encodes CATSTRGGETQYF.

The genes are TRBV5-1 and TRBJ2-2; tentative D call: TRBD1 (6 bases). CDR1 and CDR2 from the germline V gene are SGHRS and YFSETQ. Trimming stripped 5 bases from V and 1 base from J, with 9 bases between. The CDR3 loop spans 14 amino acids. CDR3 bases: TGCGCCAGCAGGTACAGGGAGAACACCGGGGAGCTGTTTTTT. This gives the protein CASRYRENTGELFF.

The J gene is TRBJ2-1, the V gene TRBV2; 9 bases are shared with TRBD2. The length of the CDR3 is 15 residues. Germline values: CDR1 SNHLY, CDR2 FYNNEI. V gave up 2 bases and J gave up 7 bases; unmatched junction bases: 6. CDR3 bases: TGTGCCAGCAGTGAACAGAGGCTAGCGGGAAATGAGCAGTTCTTC. Its protein is CASSEQRLAGNEQFF.

The gene calls are TRBV5-1 and TRBJ2-3; TRBD2 aligns across 14 bases. Trimming at V came to 4 bases and at J to 4 bases, leaving 8 bases not matched to a gene. CDR3 length: 17 amino acids. Germline CDR1 and CDR2: SGHRS and YFSETQ. The CDR3 DNA reads TGCGCCAGCAGCCCAGGGACTAGCGGGGGCAACCCAGATACGCAGTATTTT. This sequence encodes CASSPGTSGGNPDTQYF.

The V and J genes are TRBV11-2 and TRBJ2-2; D might be TRBD2 (5 bases). The CDR3 has 14 amino acids. Germline CDR1 is SGHAT and CDR2 is FQNNGV. Trimming took 2 bases from V and 6 from J, leaving 10 bases between them. This CDR3 is CASSLMVGAGELFF. As DNA, the CDR3 is TGTGCCAGCAGCTTAATGGTGGGAGCCGGGGAGCTGTTTTTT.

The V call is TRBV29-1, the J call TRBJ2-2; D may be TRBD2 (6 bases). The V and J ends lost 4 bases and 5 bases respectively, with 11 bases between them. The CDR3 loop spans 13 amino acids. CDR1 is SQVTM, CDR2 ANQGSEA, per germline. The CDR3 is CSVARRETGELFF. CDR3 bases: TGCAGCGTTGCCCGGAGGGAGACCGGGGAGCTGTTTTTT.

The rearrangement joins TRBV4-2 to TRBJ2-2; 7 bases line up with TRBD1. Unmatched junction bases numbered 5, after V lost 1 base and J lost 3 bases. The CDR3 sequence is 16 residues long. Germline assignment: CDR1 LGHNA and CDR2 YNFKEQ. The CDR3 loop is CASSQVGGQYTGELFF. The CDR3 DNA reads as TGTGCCAGCAGCCAAGTAGGGGGACAGTACACCGGGGAGCTGTTTTTT.

This clone appeared many times. The chain employs TRBV7-2 and TRBJ1-1; D is ambiguous. CDR3 size: 14 residues. The germline V gene encodes CDR1 SGHTA and CDR2 FQGNSA. Trimming took 3 bases from V and 0 from J, leaving 8 bases between them. In DNA form, the CDR3 reads TGTGCCAGCAGCTTTTTTCGCGTGAACACTGAAGCTTTCTTT. The encoded protein is CASSFFRVNTEAFF.

This clone was seen just once. This sequence joins TRBV28 and TRBJ2-6, with D possibly matching TRBD1 (6 bases). Between the trimmed V and J ends, which lost 5 bases and 2 bases, there was a span of 10 bases. CDR1 is MDHEN and CDR2 is SYDVKM in the germline V gene. The length of the CDR3 is 15 residues. CDR3 DNA: TGTGCCAGCAGTATTCCAGGGGCTGGGGCCAACGTCCTGACTTTC. Residues: CASSIPGAGANVLTF.

This clone appeared a single time. The gene calls are TRBV24-1 and TRBJ2-3, with D perhaps matching TRBD1 (6 bases). This CDR3 contains 16 residues. CDR1 and CDR2 from the germline V gene are KGHDR and SFDVKD. Trimming took off 4 bases at V and 0 bases at J, with 13 bases between the two ends. The CDR3 here is CATSDPTGISTDTQYF. CDR3 bases: TGTGCCACCAGTGACCCTACAGGGATTAGCACAGATACGCAGTATTTT.

This chain connects TRBV19 to TRBJ2-4; maybe TRBD2 (7 bases). Germline loops: CDR1 LNHDA, CDR2 SQIVND (reference sequence). The V end lost 10 bases, the J end lost 9 bases, and 25 bases lay between the germline ends. This CDR3 spans 15 amino acids. The CDR3 DNA is TGTGCCACCCACAGCCACTTCGGGGGGCATGGCATTCAGTACTTC. The encoded protein is CATHSHFGGHGIQYF. Full variable domain (missing parts from reference TRBV19 and TRBJ2-4): DGGITQSPKYLFRKEGQNVTLSCEQNLNHDAMYWYRQDPGQGLRLIYYSQIVNDFQKGDIAEGYSVSREKKESFPLTVTSAQKNPTAFYLCATHSHFGGHGIQYFGAGTRLSVL.

In DNA form, the CDR3 reads TGTGCCAGCAAACGGGACAGCTCCCCTTTGAACACTGAAGCTTTCTTT. Protein product: CASKRDSSPLNTEAFF. The genes are TRBV2 and TRBJ1-1, with 7 positions matching TRBD1. With V trimmed by 7 bases and J by 0 bases, 11 bases remained unmatched. The CDR3 extends over 16 amino acids. CDR1 is SNHLY and CDR2 is FYNNEI in the germline V gene.

The chain couples TRBV7-9 to TRBJ2-5; TRBD2 matches 8 bases. Germline CDR1 SEHNR, CDR2 FQNEAQ (reference sequence). The V segment lost 5 bases and the J segment 14 bases; nucleotides outside the gene matches: 7. The CDR3 sequence is 11 residues long. CDR3 DNA: TGTGCCAGCAGCCGGGGGACTAGTAGTTACTTC. It is translated as CASSRGTSSYF.